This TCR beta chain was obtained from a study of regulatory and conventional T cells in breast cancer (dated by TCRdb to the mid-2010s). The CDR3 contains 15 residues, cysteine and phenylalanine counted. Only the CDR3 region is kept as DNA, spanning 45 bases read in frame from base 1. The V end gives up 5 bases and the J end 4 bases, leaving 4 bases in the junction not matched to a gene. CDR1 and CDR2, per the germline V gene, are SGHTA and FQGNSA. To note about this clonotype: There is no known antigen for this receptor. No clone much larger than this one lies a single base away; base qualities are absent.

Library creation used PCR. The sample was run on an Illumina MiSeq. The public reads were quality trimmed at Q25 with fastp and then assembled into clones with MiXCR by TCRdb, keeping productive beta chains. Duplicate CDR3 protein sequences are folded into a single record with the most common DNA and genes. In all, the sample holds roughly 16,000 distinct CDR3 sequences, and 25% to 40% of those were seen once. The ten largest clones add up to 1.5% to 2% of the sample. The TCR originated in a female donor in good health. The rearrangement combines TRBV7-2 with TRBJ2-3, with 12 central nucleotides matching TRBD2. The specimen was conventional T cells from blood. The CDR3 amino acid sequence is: CASSKLAGGSDTQYF. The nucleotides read TGTGCCAGCAGCAAACTAGCGGGGGGTTCAGATACGCAGTATTTT.